This T cell receptor beta chain originates from a study of cytomegalovirus exposure and HLA in healthy donors. Per the germline V gene, CDR1 is SQVTM and CDR2 is ANQGSEA. V shed 3 bases and J 1 base; nucleotides not matched to a gene: 4. The CDR3 runs 14 residues. 60 Vbeta and 13 Jbeta primers were used in PCR. Clones were read by immunoSEQ multiplex PCR, and TCRdb kept only the in-frame ones, dropping some. The table shows 170,000 or so clones, with 77% occurring only once. A word on this clone: Its antigen is not identified.

Overall study results and limits: Later analysis associated a missense DCLRE1C variant with TCR beta V- and J-gene trimming.

The gene calls are TRBV29-1 and TRBJ2-7; 9 positions match TRBD1. Specimen: PBMCs. This receptor was taken from a woman younger than 45 in good health and CMV-seropositive. The CDR3 DNA follows: TGCAGCGTTGACACGGACAGGGGATCCTACGAGCAGTACTTC. Amino acids: CSVDTDRGSYEQYF.